The next 3 T cell receptor beta chains were all read from a single sample in a study of cytomegalovirus exposure and HLA in healthy donors listed by TCRdb under 2017. Receptor amplification or capture employed the immunoSEQ multiplex PCR assay. For the multiplex PCR, a mixture combining 60 forward primers for TCR Vbeta segments and 13 reverse primers for TCR Jbeta segments was used. This immuneACCESS table, as held by TCRdb, lists in-frame sequences with V and J called but not all clones. Of the missing ones, under half trace to an unresolved V gene in checked studies; the others have no known cause. The sample has roughly 72,000 clones on record. The leading ten clones occupy 3.5% to 4.5% of the sample. The sequencing sample was made of PBMCs. Source of these receptors: a man aged 18 to 29 in good health and CMV-seropositive.

V gene TRBV28 combines with J gene TRBJ2-1; TRBD2 aligns across 11 bases. Looked up from germline, CDR1 is MDHEN and CDR2 is SYDVKM. The V segment lost 7 bases and the J segment 8 bases; nucleotides outside the gene matches: 10. This CDR3 has 15 amino acids. CDR3 residues: CASNGLAGGRDEQFF. The DNA for the CDR3 is TGTGCCAGCAATGGCCTAGCGGGGGGCCGGGATGAGCAGTTCTTC.

The J gene is TRBJ1-5, the V gene TRBV19; no clear D. Trimming cost V 6 bases and J 2 bases, with 8 bases left between them. From germline, CDR1 is LNHDA and CDR2 SQIVND (reference sequence). The CDR3 extends over 13 amino acids. CDR3 loop: CASRPTGNQPQHF. For the CDR3, the DNA is TGTGCCAGTAGGCCAACAGGCAATCAGCCCCAGCATTTT.

The chain carries TRBV7-2 and TRBJ2-3, with D maybe TRBD2 (6 bases). Germline V lookup: CDR1 SGHTA, CDR2 FQGNSA. CDR3 length: 16 residues. The germline V and J ends were trimmed by 2 bases and 1 base, with 13 bases remaining between them. The CDR3 DNA reads TGTGCCAGCAGCTTATGGGGGACTCTACGCACAGATACGCAGTATTTT. Amino acid sequence: CASSLWGTLRTDTQYF.